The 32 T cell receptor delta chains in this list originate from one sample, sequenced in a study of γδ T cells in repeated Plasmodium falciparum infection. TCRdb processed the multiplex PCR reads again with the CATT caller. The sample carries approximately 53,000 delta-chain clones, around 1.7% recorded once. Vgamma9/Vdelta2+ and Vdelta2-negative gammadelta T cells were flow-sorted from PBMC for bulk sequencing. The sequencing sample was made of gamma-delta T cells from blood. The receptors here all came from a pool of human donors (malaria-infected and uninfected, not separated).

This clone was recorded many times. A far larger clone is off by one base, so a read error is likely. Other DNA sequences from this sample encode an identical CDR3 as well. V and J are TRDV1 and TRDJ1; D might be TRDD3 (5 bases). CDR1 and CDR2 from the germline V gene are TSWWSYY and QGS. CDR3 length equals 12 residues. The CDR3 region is CALGERTDKLIF. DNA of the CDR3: TGTGCTCTCGGGGAACGAACCGATAAACTCATCTTT.

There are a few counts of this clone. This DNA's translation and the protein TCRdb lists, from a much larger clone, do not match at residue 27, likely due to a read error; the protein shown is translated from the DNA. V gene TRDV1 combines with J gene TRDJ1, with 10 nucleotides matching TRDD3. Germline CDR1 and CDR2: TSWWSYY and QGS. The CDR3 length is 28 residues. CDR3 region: CALGELARKGLGGYPLDSGTLYTDKLTF. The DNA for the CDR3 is TGTGCTCTTGGGGAACTTGCCCGAAAAGGGCTTGGGGGATACCCCCTCGATTCCGGTACCCTTTACACCGATAAACTCACCTTT.

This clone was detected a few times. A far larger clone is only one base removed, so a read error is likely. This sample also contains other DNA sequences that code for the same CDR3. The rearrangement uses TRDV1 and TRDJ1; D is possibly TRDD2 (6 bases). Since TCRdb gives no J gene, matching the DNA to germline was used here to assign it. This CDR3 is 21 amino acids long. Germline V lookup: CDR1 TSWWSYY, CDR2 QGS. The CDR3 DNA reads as TGTGCTCTCGGGGAACTCCCCTTGCGCCTTCCCTTGGAGACGTACACCGATAAACTCATCTTT. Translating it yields CALGELPLRLPLETYTDKLIF.

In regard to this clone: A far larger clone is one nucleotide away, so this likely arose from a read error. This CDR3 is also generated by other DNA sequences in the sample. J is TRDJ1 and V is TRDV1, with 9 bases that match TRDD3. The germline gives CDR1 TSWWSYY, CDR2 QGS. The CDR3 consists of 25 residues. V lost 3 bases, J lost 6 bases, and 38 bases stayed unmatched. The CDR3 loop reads CALGEALFLRWVPGGSRLRGYKLIF. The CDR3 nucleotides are TGTGCTCTTGGGGAGGCCCTATTCCTACGTTGGGTGCCTGGGGGATCTCGCCTACGGGGCTATAAACTCATCTTT.

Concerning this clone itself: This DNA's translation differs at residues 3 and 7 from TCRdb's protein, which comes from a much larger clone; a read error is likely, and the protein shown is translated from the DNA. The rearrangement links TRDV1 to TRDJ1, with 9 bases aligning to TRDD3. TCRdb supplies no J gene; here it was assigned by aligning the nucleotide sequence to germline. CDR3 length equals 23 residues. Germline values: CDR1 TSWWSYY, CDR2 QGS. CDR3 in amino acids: CAFGELGLPEYWGRGWDTDKLIF. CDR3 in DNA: TGTGCTTTTGGGGAACTCGGCCTTCCCGAGTACTGGGGGAGGGGTTGGGACACCGATAAACTCATCTTT.

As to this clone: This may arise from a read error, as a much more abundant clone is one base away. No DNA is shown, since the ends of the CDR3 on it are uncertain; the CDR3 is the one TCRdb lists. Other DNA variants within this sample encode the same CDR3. The CDR3 spells CALGEQAQLEDSAKYFCALGTRPSNATGVNKLIF. Here the V gene is TRDV1, but the J gene went uncalled; TRDD3 was called by the table and not checked on the DNA. Germline V CDR1 and CDR2: TSWWSYY, QGS. With termini counted, the CDR3 has 34 amino acids.

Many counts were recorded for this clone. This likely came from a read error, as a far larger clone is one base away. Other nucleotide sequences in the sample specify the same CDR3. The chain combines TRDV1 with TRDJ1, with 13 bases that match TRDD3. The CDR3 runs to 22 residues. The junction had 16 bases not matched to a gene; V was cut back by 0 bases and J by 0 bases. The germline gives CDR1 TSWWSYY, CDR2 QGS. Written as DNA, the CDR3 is TGTGCTCTTGGGGAACTAGGATCAAGTCGTACTGGGGGATACGTCGACACCGATAAACTCATCTTT. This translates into CALGELGSSRTGGYVDTDKLIF.

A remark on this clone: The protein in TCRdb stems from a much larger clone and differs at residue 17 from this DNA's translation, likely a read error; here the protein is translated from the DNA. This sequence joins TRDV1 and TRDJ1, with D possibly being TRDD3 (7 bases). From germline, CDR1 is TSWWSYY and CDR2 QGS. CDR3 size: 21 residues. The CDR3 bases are TGTGCTCTTGGGATACTAGGCCTTCCCCTCCTGTACTGGGGATCGACCGGTAAACTCATCTTT. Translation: CALGILGLPLLYWGSTGKLIF.

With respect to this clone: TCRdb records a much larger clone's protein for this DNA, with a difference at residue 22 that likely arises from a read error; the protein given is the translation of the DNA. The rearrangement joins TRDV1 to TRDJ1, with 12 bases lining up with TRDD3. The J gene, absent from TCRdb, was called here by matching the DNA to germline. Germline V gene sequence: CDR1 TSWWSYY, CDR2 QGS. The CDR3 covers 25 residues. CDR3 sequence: CALGEQGNPTNKVWGIRWPTDRLIF. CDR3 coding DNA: TGTGCTCTTGGGGAACAGGGCAATCCTACGAACAAAGTCTGGGGGATACGATGGCCCACCGATAGACTCATCTTT.

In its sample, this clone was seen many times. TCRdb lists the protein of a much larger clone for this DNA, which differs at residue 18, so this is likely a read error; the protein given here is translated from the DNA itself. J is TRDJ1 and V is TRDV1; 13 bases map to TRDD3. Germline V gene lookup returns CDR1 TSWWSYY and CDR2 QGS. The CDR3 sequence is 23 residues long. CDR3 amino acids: CAIGENPSHVLGDTPVYADKLIF. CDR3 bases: TGTGCTATTGGGGAAAACCCCTCCCACGTACTGGGGGATACGCCAGTGTACGCCGATAAACTCATCTTT.

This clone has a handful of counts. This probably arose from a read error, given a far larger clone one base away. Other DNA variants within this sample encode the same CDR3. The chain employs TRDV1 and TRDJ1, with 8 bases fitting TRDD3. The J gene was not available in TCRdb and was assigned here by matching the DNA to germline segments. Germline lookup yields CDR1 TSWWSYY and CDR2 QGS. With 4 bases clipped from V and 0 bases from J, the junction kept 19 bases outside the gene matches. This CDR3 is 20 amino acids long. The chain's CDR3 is CALGGLLPYWGPKYTDKLIF. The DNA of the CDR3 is TGTGCTCTTGGGGGACTTCTCCCCTACTGGGGGCCGAAGTACACCGATAAACTCATCTTT.

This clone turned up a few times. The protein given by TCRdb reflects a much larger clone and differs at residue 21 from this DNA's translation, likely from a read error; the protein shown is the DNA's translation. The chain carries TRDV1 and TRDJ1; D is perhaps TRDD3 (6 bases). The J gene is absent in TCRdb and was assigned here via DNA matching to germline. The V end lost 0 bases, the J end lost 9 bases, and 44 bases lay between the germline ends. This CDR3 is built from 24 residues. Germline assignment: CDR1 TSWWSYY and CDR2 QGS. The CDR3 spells CALGELRGINLLPPIGGGGTELIF. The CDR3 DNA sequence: TGTGCTCTTGGGGAACTTCGTGGGATCAATTTACTCCCCCCAATCGGTGGTGGGGGCACAGAACTCATCTTT.

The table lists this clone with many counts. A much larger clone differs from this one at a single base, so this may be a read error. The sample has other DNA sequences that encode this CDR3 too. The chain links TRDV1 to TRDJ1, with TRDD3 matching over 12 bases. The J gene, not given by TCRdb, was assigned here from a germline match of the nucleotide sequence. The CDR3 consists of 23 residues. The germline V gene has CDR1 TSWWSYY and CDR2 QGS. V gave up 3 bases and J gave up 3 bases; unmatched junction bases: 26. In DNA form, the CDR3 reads TGTGCTCTTGGGGAGCCCAATCTCTGGGGGATACGCCCGGGCCTAAGTAGGTCCGATAAACTCATCTTT. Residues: CALGEPNLWGIRPGLSRSDKLIF.

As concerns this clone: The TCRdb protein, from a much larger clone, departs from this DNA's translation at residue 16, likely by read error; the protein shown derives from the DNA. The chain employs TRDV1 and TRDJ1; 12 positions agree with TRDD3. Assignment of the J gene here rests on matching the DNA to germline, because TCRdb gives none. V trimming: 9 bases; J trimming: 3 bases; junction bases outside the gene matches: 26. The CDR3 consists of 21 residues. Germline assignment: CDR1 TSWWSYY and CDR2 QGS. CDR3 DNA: TGTGCTCTCCTAGACCTGCAGAGTACTGGGGGATACCCGACGTACGCCGATAAACTCATCTTT. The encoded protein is CALLDLQSTGGYPTYADKLIF.

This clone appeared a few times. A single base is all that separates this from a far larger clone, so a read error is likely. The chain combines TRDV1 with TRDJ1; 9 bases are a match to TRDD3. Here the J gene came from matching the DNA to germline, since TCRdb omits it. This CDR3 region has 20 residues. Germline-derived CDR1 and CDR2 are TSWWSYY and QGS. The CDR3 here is CALGEDLKGWGIYPTGKLIF. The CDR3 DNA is TGTGCCCTTGGGGAAGACTTGAAGGGCTGGGGGATCTATCCCACCGGTAAACTCATCTTT.

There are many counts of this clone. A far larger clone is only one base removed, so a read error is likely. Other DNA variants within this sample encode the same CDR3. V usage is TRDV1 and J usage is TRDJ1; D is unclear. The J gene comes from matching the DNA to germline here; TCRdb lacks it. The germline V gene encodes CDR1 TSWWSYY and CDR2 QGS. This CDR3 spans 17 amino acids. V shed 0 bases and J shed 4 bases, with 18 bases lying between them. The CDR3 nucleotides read TGTGCTCTTGGGGAACTAACCCCTGTTCCCGTGGGCGATAAACTCATCTTT. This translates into CALGELTPVPVGDKLIF.

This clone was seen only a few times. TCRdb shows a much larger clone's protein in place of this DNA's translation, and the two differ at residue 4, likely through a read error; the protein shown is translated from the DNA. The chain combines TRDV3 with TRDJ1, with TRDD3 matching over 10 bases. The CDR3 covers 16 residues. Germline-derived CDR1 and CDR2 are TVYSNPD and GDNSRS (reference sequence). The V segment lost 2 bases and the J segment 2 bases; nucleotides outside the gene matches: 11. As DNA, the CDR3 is TGTGCCTTTTCTATGACTCTACTGGGGGATACCGATAAACTCATCTTT. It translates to CAFSMTLLGDTDKLIF.

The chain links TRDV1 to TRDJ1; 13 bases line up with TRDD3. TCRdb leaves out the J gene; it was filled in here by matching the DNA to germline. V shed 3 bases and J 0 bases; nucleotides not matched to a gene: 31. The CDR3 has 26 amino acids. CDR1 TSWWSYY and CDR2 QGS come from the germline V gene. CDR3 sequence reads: CALGDRPFLRGLGTGGYAAYTDKLIF. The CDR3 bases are TGTGCTCTTGGGGATCGCCCCTTCCTACGGGGTTTAGGTACTGGGGGATACGCGGCGTACACCGATAAACTCATCTTT.

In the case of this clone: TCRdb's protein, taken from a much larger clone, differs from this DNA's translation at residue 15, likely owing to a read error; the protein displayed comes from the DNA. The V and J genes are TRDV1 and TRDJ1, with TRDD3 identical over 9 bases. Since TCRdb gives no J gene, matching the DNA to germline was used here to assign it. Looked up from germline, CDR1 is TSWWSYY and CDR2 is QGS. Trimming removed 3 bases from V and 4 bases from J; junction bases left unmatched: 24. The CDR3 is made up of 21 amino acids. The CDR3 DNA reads TGTGCTCTTGGGGACCCTTCTTCCTCCTGGGACTGGGGGAGAGGAAACGATAAACTCATCTTT. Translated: CALGDPSSSWDWGRGNDKLIF.

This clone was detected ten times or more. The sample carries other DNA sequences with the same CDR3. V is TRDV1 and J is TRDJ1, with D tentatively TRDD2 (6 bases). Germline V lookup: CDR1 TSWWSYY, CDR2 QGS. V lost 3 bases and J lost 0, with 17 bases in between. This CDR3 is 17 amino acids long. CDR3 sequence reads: CALGEAFPPIYTDKLIF. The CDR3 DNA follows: TGTGCTCTTGGGGAGGCCTTCCCCCCTATCTACACCGATAAACTCATCTTT.

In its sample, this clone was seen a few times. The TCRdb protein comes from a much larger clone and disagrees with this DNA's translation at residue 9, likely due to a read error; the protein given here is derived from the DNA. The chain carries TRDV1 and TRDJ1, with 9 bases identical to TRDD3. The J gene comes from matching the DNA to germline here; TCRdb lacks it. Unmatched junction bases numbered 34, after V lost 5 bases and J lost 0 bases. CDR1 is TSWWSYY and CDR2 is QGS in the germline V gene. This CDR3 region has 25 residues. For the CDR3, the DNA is TGTGCTCTTGGGCATCCTTTTCCCTCTTTTCCTCCCCATTTGGTGGGGGATAAATACACCGATAAACTCATCTTT. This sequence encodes CALGHPFPSFPPHLVGDKYTDKLIF.

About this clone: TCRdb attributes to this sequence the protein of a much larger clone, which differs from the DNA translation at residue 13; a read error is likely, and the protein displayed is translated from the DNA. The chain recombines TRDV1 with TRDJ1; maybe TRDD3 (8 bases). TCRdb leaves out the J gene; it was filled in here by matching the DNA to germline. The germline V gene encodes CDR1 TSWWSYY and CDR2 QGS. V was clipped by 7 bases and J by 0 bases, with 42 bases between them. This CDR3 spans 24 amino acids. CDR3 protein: CALVAPPHFLHSPLGERNTDKLIF. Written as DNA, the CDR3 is TGTGCTCTTGTAGCACCTCCTCATTTCCTACACTCACCGCTGGGGGAAAGAAACACCGATAAACTCATCTTT.

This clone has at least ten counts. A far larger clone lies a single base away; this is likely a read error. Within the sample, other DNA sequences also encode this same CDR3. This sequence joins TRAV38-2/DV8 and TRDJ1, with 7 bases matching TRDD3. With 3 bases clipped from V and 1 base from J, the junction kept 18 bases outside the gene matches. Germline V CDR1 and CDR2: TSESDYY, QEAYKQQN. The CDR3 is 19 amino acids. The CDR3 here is CAYRIRLVGDPVGTDKLIF. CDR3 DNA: TGTGCTTATAGGATCCGCTTGGTGGGGGACCCTGTAGGCACCGATAAACTCATCTTT.

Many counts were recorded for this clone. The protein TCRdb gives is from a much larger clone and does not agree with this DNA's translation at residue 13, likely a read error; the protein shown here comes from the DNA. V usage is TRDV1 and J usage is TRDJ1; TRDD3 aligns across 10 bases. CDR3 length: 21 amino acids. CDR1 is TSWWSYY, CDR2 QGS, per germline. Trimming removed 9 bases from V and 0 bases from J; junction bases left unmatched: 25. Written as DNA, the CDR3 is TGTGCTCTGCAGTCGGGGCCTCCGTTTACTGGGGGATGCGCGTACACCGATAAACTCATCTTT. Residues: CALQSGPPFTGGCAYTDKLIF.

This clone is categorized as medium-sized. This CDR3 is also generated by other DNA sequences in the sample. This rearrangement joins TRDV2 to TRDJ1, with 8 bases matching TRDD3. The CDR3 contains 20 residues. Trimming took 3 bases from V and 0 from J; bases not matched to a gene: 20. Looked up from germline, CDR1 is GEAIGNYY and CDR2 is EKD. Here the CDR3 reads CACDAEGGLYWGSYTDKLIF. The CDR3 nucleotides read TGTGCCTGTGACGCAGAAGGGGGACTATACTGGGGGTCCTACACCGATAAACTCATCTTT.

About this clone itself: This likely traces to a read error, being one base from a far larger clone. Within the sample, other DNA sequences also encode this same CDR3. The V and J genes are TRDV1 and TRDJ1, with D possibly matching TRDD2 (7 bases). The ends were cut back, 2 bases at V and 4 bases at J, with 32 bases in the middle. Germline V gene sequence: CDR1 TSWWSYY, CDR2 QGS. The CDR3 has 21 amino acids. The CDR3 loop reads CALGEVPTEMILGDNIDKLIF. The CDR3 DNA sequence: TGTGCTCTTGGGGAAGTTCCTACCGAAATGATACTGGGAGATAATATCGATAAACTCATCTTT.

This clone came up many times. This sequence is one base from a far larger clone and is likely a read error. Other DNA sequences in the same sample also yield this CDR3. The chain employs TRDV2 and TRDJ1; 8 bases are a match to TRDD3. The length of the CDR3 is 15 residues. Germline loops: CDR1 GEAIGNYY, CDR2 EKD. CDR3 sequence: CACDVLGVYTDKLIF. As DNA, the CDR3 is TGTGCCTGTGACGTACTGGGGGTTTACACCGACAAACTCATCTTT.

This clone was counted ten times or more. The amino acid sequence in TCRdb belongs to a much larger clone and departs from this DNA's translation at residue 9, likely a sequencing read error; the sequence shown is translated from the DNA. In DNA, the CDR3 is TGTGCTCTTCCAACCCGGGGCCACTTTTCCGAGGGCGATAAACTCATCTTT. Its protein is CALPTRGHFSEGDKLIF. The genes are TRDV1 and TRDJ1; D uncertain. TCRdb offers no J gene call, so here the DNA was matched to germline to obtain one. CDR3 length equals 17 residues. In germline, CDR1 is TSWWSYY, CDR2 QGS. The V end was cut by 8 bases, the J end by 4 bases, with 26 bases between.

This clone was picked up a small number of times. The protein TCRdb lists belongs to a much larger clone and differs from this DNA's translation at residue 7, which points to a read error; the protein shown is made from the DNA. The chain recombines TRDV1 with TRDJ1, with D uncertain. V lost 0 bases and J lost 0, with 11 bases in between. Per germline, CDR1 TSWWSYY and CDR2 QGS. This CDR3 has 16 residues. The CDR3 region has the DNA TGTGCTCTTGGGGAACTACCCCCCCTTTACACCGATAAACTCATCTTT. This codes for CALGELPPLYTDKLIF.

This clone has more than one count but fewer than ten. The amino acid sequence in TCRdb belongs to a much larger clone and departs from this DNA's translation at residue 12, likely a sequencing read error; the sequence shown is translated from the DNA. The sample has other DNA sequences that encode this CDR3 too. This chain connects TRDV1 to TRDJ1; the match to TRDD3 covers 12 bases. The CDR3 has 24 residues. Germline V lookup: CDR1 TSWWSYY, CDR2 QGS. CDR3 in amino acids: CALGEPTFFCPDWGIPCYTDKLIF. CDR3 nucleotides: TGTGCTCTTGGGGAACCCACCTTTTTCTGTCCTGACTGGGGGATACCCTGCTACACCGATAAGCTCATCTTT.

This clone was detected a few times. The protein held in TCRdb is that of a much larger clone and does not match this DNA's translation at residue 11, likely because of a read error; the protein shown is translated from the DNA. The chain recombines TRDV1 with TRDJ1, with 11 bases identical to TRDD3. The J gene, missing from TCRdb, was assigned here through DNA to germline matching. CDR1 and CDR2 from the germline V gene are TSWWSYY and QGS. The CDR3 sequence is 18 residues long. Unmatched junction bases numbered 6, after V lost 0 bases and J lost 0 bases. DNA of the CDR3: TGTGCTCTTGGGGAACTTTACTGGGGGATAGGGTACACCGATAAACTCATCTTT. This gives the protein CALGELYWGIGYTDKLIF.

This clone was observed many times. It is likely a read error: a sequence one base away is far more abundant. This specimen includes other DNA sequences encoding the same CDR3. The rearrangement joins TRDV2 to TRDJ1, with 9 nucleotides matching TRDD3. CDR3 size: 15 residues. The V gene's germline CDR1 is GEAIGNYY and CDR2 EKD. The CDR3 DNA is TGTGCCTGTGAGCCTCTGGGGGATTACACCGACAAACTCATCTTT. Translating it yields CACEPLGDYTDKLIF.